A selection of T cell receptor beta chains follows, all from one sample in a study of blood T cell repertoires in COVID-19. Here immunoSEQ multiplex PCR was the method, and the copy in TCRdb shows in-frame clones only, minus some. The table lists about 99,000 clones, around 84% of them singletons. The specimen sequenced was peripheral blood. These receptor sequences come from a man aged 65 to 85 with active or convalescent COVID-19. Each CDR3 is given with its conserved first and last residue. D genes are given only for firm matches. A row's size may be missing; if present it is once, few, many or a size class.

d_gene	v_gene	j_gene	abundance	CDR3nt	CDR3aa
TRBD1	TRBV4-2	TRBJ2-7	.	TGTGCCAGCAGCCAAGGTCAGGGGGTATCCTACGAGCAGTACTTC	CASSQGQGVSYEQYF
.	TRBV6-2/TRBV6-3	TRBJ1-5	once	TGTGCCAGCAGTTACCCTGGGGGGTTGGACAATCAGCCCCAGCATTTT	CASSYPGGLDNQPQHF
TRBD1	TRBV6-2/TRBV6-3	TRBJ1-3	.	TGTGCCAGCAGCCGCGGACAGGCGACCTCTGGAAACACCATATATTTT	CASSRGQATSGNTIYF
.	TRBV2	TRBJ1-5	.	TGTGCCAGCACAGGCCTGGGGCAGGGCAATCAGCCCCAGCATTTT	CASTGLGQGNQPQHF
.	TRBV2	TRBJ1-4	.	TGTGCCAGCAGTGGGTCGAGGGATAATGAAAAACTGTTTTTT	CASSGSRDNEKLFF
TRBD1	TRBV27	TRBJ1-2	once	TGTGCCAGCAGTTCCCCGGGACAGGGGGACTATGGCTACACCTTC	CASSSPGQGDYGYTF
TRBD1	TRBV2	TRBJ2-2	.	TGTGCCAGCAGAGGACAGGGGGCGCATATCGGGGAGCTGTTTTTT	CASRGQGAHIGELFF
.	TRBV10-3	TRBJ2-3	few	TGTGCCATCAGGGCCGGAGTGGCCGAGGATACGCAGTATTTT	CAIRAGVAEDTQYF
.	TRBV21-1	TRBJ2-3	.	TGTGCCAGCAGCCAGGGAAGAGATACGCAGTATTTT	CASSQGRDTQYF
.	TRBV6-5	TRBJ2-2	few	TGTGCCAGCAGTTACCAGGGTATCCCCACCGGGGAGCTGTTTTTT	CASSYQGIPTGELFF
TRBD2	TRBV27	TRBJ2-3	.	TGTGCCAGCAGTTTATCAGGCGGGGGGGCCCCAGATACGCAGTATTTT	CASSLSGGGAPDTQYF
TRBD1	TRBV15	TRBJ1-1	few	TGTGCCACCAGCAGGGACCTTACAGGGGGCAGTGGCACTGAAGCTTTCTTT	CATSRDLTGGSGTEAFF
.	TRBV18	TRBJ1-1	.	TGTGCCAGCTTAGAGGTCGGTGAAGCTTTCTTT	CASLEVGEAFF
TRBD2	TRBV11-2	TRBJ2-3	.	TGTGCCAGCAGCTTAGTACCGGGACTAGCGGCAGATACGCAGTATTTT	CASSLVPGLAADTQYF
.	TRBV21-1	TRBJ1-1	.	TGTGCCAGCACCCCCCCAGGGGGCGGATACACTGAAGCTTTCTTT	CASTPPGGGYTEAFF